This TCR beta chain was documented in a study of shared clonotypes between healthy human individuals. CD45RO negativity and positive selection for CCR7 defined naive CD8 cells, a population that excluded terminally differentiated effector memory CD45RA+ cells. Adult Caucasians living in Nashville, Tennessee made up all of the donors. Findings and caveats of the study: Non-shared clonotypes showed lower generation probabilities than clonotypes common to all four donors. An effect of sequencing depth on clonotype sharing among donors was expected.

In the case of this clone: Its antigen is still unknown.

The protocol was immunoSEQ multiplex PCR, while the TCRdb copy is restricted to in-frame clones and leaves out a portion. The table records just over 2,000,000 clones, roughly 94% of them present only once. The germline V and J ends were trimmed by 4 bases and 1 base, with 12 bases remaining between them. The CDR3 is made up of 14 amino acids. Germline CDR1 is SGHDT and CDR2 is YYEEEE. The chain carries TRBV5-6 and TRBJ2-7; no reliable D call. This receptor was obtained from a man younger than 30 in good health. The sequenced sample was naive CD8+ T cells sorted from blood. The DNA of the CDR3 is TGTGCCAGCAGCGAAGGTTTCGGATCCTACGAGCAGTACTTC. This encodes CASSEGFGSYEQYF.